This TCR beta chain was profiled in a study of cytomegalovirus exposure and HLA in healthy donors. Study-wide results and limits: Association with HLA alleles at 0.05 false discovery rate was found for around 17,000 TCR beta sequences in a later analysis.

Amplification used 60 Vbeta primers and 13 Jbeta primers. Profiling relied on immunoSEQ multiplex PCR, and the TCRdb table lists in-frame clones only, not all of them. The table includes about 110,000 clones, 80% to 90% detected once. At the time of sampling, donors were nominally healthy, though unrecorded immune exposures were likely. Germline V CDR1 and CDR2: LGHNA, YNFKEQ. V lost 1 base and J 1 base, leaving 14 bases between the germline ends. The CDR3 is 18 residues long. This clone was recorded only once. The antigen remains undetermined. The receptor comes from a man aged 50-60 years in good health and CMV-seronegative. Sequenced material: PBMCs. The rearrangement uses TRBV4-2 and TRBJ2-6, with TRBD2 as a possible D gene (5 bases). Here the CDR3 DNA reads TGTGCCAGCAGCCAAGTTGGCCGTACGGGGTCTGGGGCCAACGTCCTGACTTTC. Encoded protein: CASSQVGRTGSGANVLTF.